This entry lists 10 T cell receptor beta chains sequenced from one sample in a study of OX40 agonist ivuxolimab in advanced cancers. The assay was immunoSEQ multiplex PCR, and TCRdb's table has in-frame clones only and misses some. In the table there are 57,000 or so clones, about 93% of which are singletons. The material was CD4+ or CD8+ T cells sorted from blood, obtained in a trial of the OX40 agonist ivuxolimab. Receptors were obtained from an adult with an advanced solid tumor such as melanoma, head and neck, liver or kidney cancer.

The chain combines TRBV5-1 with TRBJ1-1; D possibly corresponds to TRBD1 (5 bases). The germline V and J ends were trimmed by 0 bases and 8 bases, with 5 bases remaining between them. The CDR3 consists of 11 residues. The V gene's germline CDR1 is SGHRS and CDR2 YFSETQ. The CDR3 DNA is TGCGCCAGCAGCTTGGGGACAGAAGCTTTCTTT. This sequence encodes CASSLGTEAFF. The full variable domain, its missing parts supplied by reference TRBV5-1 and TRBJ1-1, is KAGVTQTPRYLIKTRGQQVTLSCSPISGHRSVSWYQQTPGQGLQFLFEYFSETQRNKGNFPGRFSGRQFSNSRSEMNVSTLELGDSALYLCASSLGTEAFFGQGTRLTVV.

This sequence joins TRBV28 and TRBJ2-7, with D possibly matching TRBD2 (6 bases). Looked up from germline, CDR1 is MDHEN and CDR2 is SYDVKM. With 3 bases removed from V and 6 bases from J, the gap between germline ends came to 18 bases. The CDR3 runs 15 residues. The CDR3 protein is CASSFPGRGSREQYF. The CDR3 DNA follows: TGTGCCAGCAGTTTCCCAGGGCGGGGTAGTCGCGAGCAGTACTTC.

The V gene is TRBV5-5, the J gene TRBJ2-7; 9 nucleotides align to TRBD2. Germline CDR1 and CDR2: SGHKS and YYEKEE (reference sequence). With V trimmed by 2 bases and J by 3 bases, 9 bases remained unmatched. This CDR3 spans 16 amino acids. DNA of the CDR3: TGTGCCAGCAGCTTACCAGCGGGAGGAAGTCTCTACGAGCAGTACTTC. It encodes CASSLPAGGSLYEQYF. The whole variable domain, remainder taken from reference TRBV5-5 and TRBJ2-7, is DAGVTQSPTHLIKTRGQQVTLRCSPISGHKSVSWYQQVLGQGPQFIFQYYEKEERGRGNFPDRFSARQFPNYSSELNVNALLLGDSALYLCASSLPAGGSLYEQYFGPGTRLTVT.

Here the CDR3 reads CASSQISGSSYEQYF. CDR3 DNA: TGCGCCAGCAGCCAGATTAGCGGGAGCTCCTACGAGCAGTACTTC. The V gene is TRBV4-3, the J gene TRBJ2-7; the match to TRBD2 covers 9 bases. Germline V gene data show CDR1 as LGHNA and CDR2 as YSLEER. The ends lost 3 bases at V and 0 bases at J; junction bases unmatched: 3. This CDR3 region has 15 residues.

In DNA, the CDR3 is TGCGCCAGCAGCCAAGATCGAGGGACAGGGGACCCCAACTATGGCTACACCTTC. It encodes CASSQDRGTGDPNYGYTF. The chain recombines TRBV4-3 with TRBJ1-2, with 10 bases identical to TRBD1. Per germline, CDR1 LGHNA and CDR2 YSLEER. Trimming took 0 bases from V and 2 from J; bases not matched to a gene: 9. The CDR3 extends over 18 amino acids.

V and J are TRBV25-1 and TRBJ1-5; TRBD1 matches at 8 bases. V shed 3 bases and J 5 bases; nucleotides not matched to a gene: 3. CDR3 size: 14 residues. CDR1 and CDR2 (germline): MGHDK, SYGVNS. The CDR3 is CASSDLDRDQPQHF. The CDR3 DNA sequence: TGTGCCAGCAGTGATTTGGACAGGGATCAGCCCCAGCATTTT.

This chain connects TRBV6-5 to TRBJ1-4; D may be TRBD1 (6 bases). V shed 2 bases and J shed 5 bases, with 15 bases lying between them. Germline assignment: CDR1 MNHEY and CDR2 SVGAGI. CDR3 size: 16 residues. CDR3 DNA sequence: TGTGCCAGCAGTTACGATCCGGGGGCCTCGAATGAAAAACTGTTTTTT. Protein product: CASSYDPGASNEKLFF.

V gene TRBV14 combines with J gene TRBJ2-1; 12 positions agree with TRBD2. The V and J ends lost 0 bases and 4 bases, in that order; junction bases with no gene match: 4. Per germline, CDR1 SGHDN and CDR2 FVKESK. The CDR3 has 17 amino acids. The CDR3 spells CASSQDGLAGLYNEQFF. CDR3 in DNA: TGTGCCAGCAGCCAAGACGGACTAGCGGGGTTATACAATGAGCAGTTCTTC.

The chain couples TRBV4-2 to TRBJ1-1; no reliable D call. V lost 4 bases and J lost 2, with 11 bases in between. CDR1 and CDR2 (germline): LGHNA, YNFKEQ. The CDR3 consists of 14 residues. The CDR3 spells CASSLLSDNTEAFF. The CDR3 DNA is TGTGCCAGCAGCCTATTATCGGATAACACTGAAGCTTTCTTT.

V is TRBV7-9 and J is TRBJ2-1; D unclear. Per the germline V gene, CDR1 is SEHNR and CDR2 is FQNEAQ (reference sequence). The V end was cut by 1 base, the J end by 9 bases, with 13 bases between. The CDR3 extends over 14 amino acids. Written as DNA, the CDR3 is TGTGCCAGCAGCTTAGAGGACCTTTCTCTTGAGCAGTTCTTC. It is translated as CASSLEDLSLEQFF.